This TCR beta chain was found in a study of response to subunit inactivated influenza vaccine. This clonotype was seen a handful of times. Antigen: not known. TCRdb fed the RT-PCR reads into MiXCR, producing one record per CDR3 protein. The sample shows more than 400,000 distinct CDR3 sequences, more than 7% of them seen only once. The CDR3 sequence is 13 residues long. The germline V gene has CDR1 SQVTM and CDR2 ANQGSEA. Trimming cost V 6 bases and J 3 bases; bases outside gene matches: 3. Study observations and caveats: The study's authors posited that every seasonal influenza vaccination enlists few new T cells.

The rearrangement joins TRBV29-1 to TRBJ2-4, with 9 nucleotides matching TRBD1. This sequence originates from a man aged 45-69 years who received an inactivated influenza vaccine. The material sequenced was PBMCs from blood, taken roughly 24 months after vaccination. CDR3 bases: TGCAGCGTGGGACAGGGAGTCAAAAACATTCAGTACTTC. Encoded protein: CSVGQGVKNIQYF. Drawing the rest from reference TRBV29-1 and TRBJ2-4, the complete variable domain is SAVISQKPSRDICQRGTSLTIQCQVDSQVTMMFWYRQQPGQSLTLIATANQGSEATYESGFVIDKFPISRPNLTFSTLTVSNMSPEDSSIYLCSVGQGVKNIQYFGAGTRLSVL.